These 26 T cell receptor beta chains were sequenced from one sample in a study of blood T cell repertoires in COVID-19. Libraries were prepared by immunoSEQ multiplex PCR; TCRdb keeps only in-frame clonotypes and omits some of them. The sample consists of 55,000 to 80,000 clones, under 95% of them appearing once. Sample: peripheral blood. These receptors were obtained from a human donor in a cohort sampled during active COVID-19.

The V gene is TRBV7-3, the J gene TRBJ2-1; 15 positions agree with TRBD2. The CDR3 runs 18 residues. The germline gives CDR1 SGHTA, CDR2 FQGTGA. V gave up 1 base and J gave up 10 bases; unmatched junction bases: 11. In DNA form, the CDR3 reads TGTGCCAGCAGCTTAAAGCCTCCGGGCGGGACTAGCGGGGGGGAGCAGTTCTTC. Amino acids: CASSLKPPGGTSGGEQFF.

The genes are TRBV19 and TRBJ1-1; 7 bases agree with TRBD1. CDR1 LNHDA and CDR2 SQIVND come from the germline V gene (reference sequence). This CDR3 has 13 amino acids. The junction had 8 bases not matched to a gene; V was cut back by 10 bases and J by 3 bases. The CDR3 sequence: CATSGGRYTEAFF. The CDR3 nucleotides read TGTGCCACCTCAGGGGGACGGTACACTGAAGCTTTCTTT.

This CDR3 is CASKTGAGEYQPQHF. Here the CDR3 DNA reads TGTGCCAGCAAGACAGGGGCGGGAGAGTATCAGCCCCAGCATTTT. The chain joins TRBV6-6 to TRBJ1-5; TRBD1 agrees at 8 bases. Germline lookup yields CDR1 MNHNY and CDR2 SVGAGI (reference sequence). V lost 7 bases, J lost 5 bases, and 10 bases stayed unmatched. The CDR3 length is 15 residues.

This rearrangement joins TRBV28 to TRBJ2-5, with 8 bases lining up with TRBD1. With V trimmed by 6 bases and J by 7 bases, 10 bases remained unmatched. The CDR3 runs to 14 residues. Per germline, CDR1 MDHEN and CDR2 SYDVKM. DNA of the CDR3: TGTGCCAGCAGGACGACAGGGGTCGGGGGGACCCAGTACTTC. As protein: CASRTTGVGGTQYF.

The genes are TRBV19 and TRBJ1-6; TRBD1 aligns across 8 bases. Looked up from germline, CDR1 is LNHDA and CDR2 is SQIVND (reference sequence). This CDR3 is built from 16 residues. J was trimmed by 7 bases and V by 7 bases; bases with no gene match: 12. CDR3 sequence reads: CASNPIGQGGNSPLHF. CDR3 coding DNA: TGTGCCAGTAACCCGATAGGACAGGGCGGGAATTCACCCCTCCACTTT. The complete variable domain, with remaining parts taken from reference TRBV19 and TRBJ1-6, reads DGGITQSPKYLFRKEGQNVTLSCEQNLNHDAMYWYRQDPGQGLRLIYYSQIVNDFQKGDIAEGYSVSREKKESFPLTVTSAQKNPTAFYLCASNPIGQGGNSPLHFGNGTRLTVT.

This chain connects TRBV15 to TRBJ2-5; D unclear. The germline gives CDR1 LNHNV, CDR2 YYDKDF (reference sequence). Trimming stripped 0 bases from V and 5 bases from J, with 7 bases between. CDR3 length: 13 residues. CDR3 bases: TGTGCCACCAGCAGAGACCCCGTGGAGACCCAGTACTTC. As protein: CATSRDPVETQYF.

The V and J genes are TRBV3-1 (or the pseudogene TRBV3-2) and TRBJ1-6, with D perhaps matching TRBD1 (6 bases). Germline values: CDR1 LGHDT, CDR2 YNNKEL (reference sequence). V gave up 5 bases and J gave up 4 bases, with 12 bases separating them. The CDR3 spans 15 residues. CDR3 sequence (DNA): TGTGCCAGCAGCACCCGGGACAAGTATAATTCACCCCTCCACTTT. Translation: CASSTRDKYNSPLHF.

The gene calls are TRBV7-2 and TRBJ2-7, with TRBD2 identical over 10 bases. The germline gives CDR1 SGHTA, CDR2 FQGNSA. The V segment lost 0 bases and the J segment 2 bases; nucleotides outside the gene matches: 10. The CDR3 totals 18 residues. This CDR3 reads CASSLAGSGRDFTYEQYF. The CDR3, as DNA: TGTGCCAGCAGCTTAGCGGGGAGCGGGAGGGACTTTACCTACGAGCAGTACTTC. Together with reference TRBV7-2 and TRBJ2-7, the CDR3 gives the full variable domain: GAGVSQSPSNKVTEKGKDVELRCDPISGHTALYWYRQSLGQGLEFLIYFQGNSAPDKSGLPSDRFSAERTGGSVSTLTIQRTQQEDSAVYLCASSLAGSGRDFTYEQYFGPGTRLTVT.

The chain uses TRBV19 and TRBJ1-1; possible D gene TRBD1, 6 bases. This CDR3 has 11 amino acids. Germline lookup yields CDR1 LNHDA and CDR2 SQIVND (reference sequence). Here the CDR3 DNA reads TGTGCTACAGGGCTGGGAGTTGAAGCTTTCTTT. Translation gives CATGLGVEAFF.

The rearrangement links TRBV11-2 to TRBJ2-3, with D perhaps TRBD2 (7 bases). CDR1 and CDR2 from the germline V gene are SGHAT and FQNNGV. The CDR3 contains 16 residues. V was pared by 1 base and J by 4 bases, with 15 bases between. In DNA, the CDR3 is TGTGCCAGCAGCTTAGCGGGCAGGGGAGGGTCAGATACGCAGTATTTT. It yields the protein CASSLAGRGGSDTQYF.

This chain uses TRBV5-4 with TRBJ1-4; D is possibly TRBD1 (6 bases). CDR3 length: 13 amino acids. V lost 4 bases, J lost 8 bases, and 12 bases lay in between. Looked up from germline, CDR1 is SGHNT and CDR2 is YYREEE (reference sequence). CDR3 nucleotides: TGTGCCAGCAGCCCAAGGGGGAGAGAAAAACTGTTTTTT. It is translated as CASSPRGREKLFF.

The chain has TRBV29-1 and TRBJ2-5; D may be TRBD2 (5 bases). This CDR3 has 12 amino acids. V was clipped by 4 bases and J by 5 bases, with 11 bases between them. The V gene's germline CDR1 is SQVTM and CDR2 ANQGSEA. CDR3 protein: CSVVATWETQYF. The CDR3 DNA sequence: TGCAGCGTTGTAGCGACTTGGGAGACCCAGTACTTC.

A single count supports this clone. The chain uses TRBV7-3 and TRBJ2-5, with 7 bases aligning to TRBD2. The CDR3 contains 13 residues. Germline CDR1 is SGHTA and CDR2 is FQGTGA. V lost 4 bases, J lost 3 bases, and 2 bases stayed unmatched. The CDR3 bases are TGTGCCAGCAGCTGGGGAGGGGAAGAGACCCAGTACTTC. Translating it yields CASSWGGEETQYF.

On this clone: At one boundary the junction diverges from the germline segment, which might be a read error. This rearrangement joins TRBV7-7 to TRBJ1-1; D remains unclear. This CDR3 region has 14 residues. CDR1 and CDR2 (germline): SSHAT, FNYEAQ (reference sequence). The CDR3 protein is CASSRDRESTEAFF. The CDR3 coding sequence is TGTGCTAGCAGCCGGGATCGGGAGAGCACTGAAGCTTTCTTT.

CDR3 coding DNA: TGTGCCAGCAGTTACATCAACTACGAGCAGTACTTC. Protein sequence: CASSYINYEQYF. The chain couples TRBV6-2 or TRBV6-3 to TRBJ2-7; D is unresolved. The CDR3 has 12 amino acids. V lost 2 bases and J 3 bases, leaving 5 bases between the germline ends. CDR1 and CDR2 from the germline V gene are MNHEY and SVGEGT.

This chain connects TRBV5-1 to TRBJ2-7; D might be TRBD2 (6 bases). V dropped 4 bases and J dropped 5 bases, with 16 bases sitting between them. The CDR3 contains 14 residues. Germline lookup yields CDR1 SGHRS and CDR2 YFSETQ. The CDR3 loop reads CASSPPDYEHEQYF. The CDR3 DNA reads as TGCGCCAGCAGCCCACCGGACTATGAACACGAGCAGTACTTC.

The chain carries TRBV3-1 (or the pseudogene TRBV3-2) and TRBJ2-3; 7 bases are a match to TRBD2. In germline, CDR1 is LGHDT, CDR2 YNNKEL (reference sequence). Unmatched junction bases numbered 3, after V lost 0 bases and J lost 6 bases. The CDR3 length is 14 residues. The CDR3 DNA is TGTGCCAGCAGCCAAGATACGGGAGGTGATACGCAGTATTTT. Translating it yields CASSQDTGGDTQYF.

The chain joins TRBV9 to TRBJ1-6; D ambiguous. In germline, CDR1 is SGDLS, CDR2 YYNGEE. Deletions cut 2 bases from V and 7 bases from J, with 4 bases between. The CDR3 consists of 12 residues. CDR3 amino acids: CASSVGNSPLHF. The CDR3 DNA sequence: TGTGCCAGCAGCGTCGGGAATTCACCCCTCCACTTT.

The gene calls are TRBV18 and TRBJ1-4; no firm D call. The germline V gene encodes CDR1 KGHSH and CDR2 LQKENI. Trimming stripped 1 base from V and 2 bases from J, with 8 bases between. The CDR3 length is 15 residues. Here the CDR3 DNA reads TGTGCCAGCTCACCACTTGCGGGGACTAATGAAAAACTGTTTTTT. It encodes CASSPLAGTNEKLFF.

This sequence joins TRBV19 and TRBJ2-7, with D possibly TRBD2 on 6 matching bases. V was shortened by 0 bases and J by 10 bases, with 10 bases between the two germline ends. The length of the CDR3 is 12 residues. Germline CDR1 LNHDA, CDR2 SQIVND (reference sequence). For the CDR3, the DNA is TGTGCCAGTAGTATAGACGCGGGAATACAGTACTTC. It specifies CASSIDAGIQYF.

The V call is TRBV28, the J call TRBJ2-7; TRBD1 matches at 8 bases. V gave up 6 bases and J gave up 0 bases; unmatched junction bases: 7. Germline V gene data show CDR1 as MDHEN and CDR2 as SYDVKM. This CDR3 has 15 amino acids. In DNA form, the CDR3 reads TGTGCCAGCAGACCCCCACAGGGGGTCTCCTACGAGCAGTACTTC. This encodes CASRPPQGVSYEQYF. The whole variable domain, filled in from reference TRBV28 and TRBJ2-7, reads DVKVTQSSRYLVKRTGEKVFLECVQDMDHENMFWYRQDPGLGLRLIYFSYDVKMKEKGDIPEGYSVSREKKERFSLILESASTNQTSMYLCASRPPQGVSYEQYFGPGTRLTVT.

The chain uses TRBV9 and TRBJ2-2; 7 bases are shared with TRBD2. The V gene's germline CDR1 is SGDLS and CDR2 YYNGEE. The CDR3 loop spans 14 amino acids. Germline trimming cut 3 bases from V and 4 bases from J; bases unmatched to any gene: 3. DNA of the CDR3: TGTGCCAGCAGCGCCCCTAGCGGCACCGGGGAGCTGTTTTTT. As protein: CASSAPSGTGELFF.

V and J are TRBV7-9 and TRBJ1-2, with D possibly TRBD1 on 6 matching bases. The length of the CDR3 is 15 residues. Germline CDR1 reads SEHNR; CDR2 reads FQNEAQ (reference sequence). The V gene lost 5 bases and the J gene lost 7 bases, with 20 bases spanning the gap. The CDR3 DNA is TGTGCCAGCAGCCCATACCTGGGGACAAGCGGTGGCTACACCTTC. The encoded protein is CASSPYLGTSGGYTF.

This clone was found once. J is TRBJ2-7 and V is TRBV6-2 or TRBV6-3; 8 bases line up with TRBD1. Germline CDR1 reads MNHEY; CDR2 reads SVGEGT. V lost 6 bases to trimming and J lost 5 bases; unmatched junction nucleotides: 15. There are 16 residues in the CDR3. This CDR3 is CASSPRFQGAANEQYF. The DNA of the CDR3 is TGTGCCAGCAGCCCTCGGTTCCAGGGGGCGGCAAACGAGCAGTACTTC.

V usage is TRBV19 and J usage is TRBJ2-5; D is possibly TRBD2 (5 bases). Germline CDR1 is LNHDA and CDR2 is SQIVND (reference sequence). Trimming stripped 4 bases from V and 2 bases from J, with 8 bases between. The CDR3 runs 13 residues. The CDR3 is CASSRRRQETQYF. CDR3 DNA sequence: TGTGCCAGTAGTAGGAGGAGACAAGAGACCCAGTACTTC.

J is TRBJ2-7 and V is TRBV20-1, with 8 bases aligning to TRBD1. V lost 3 bases and J lost 4; bases outside the gene matches: 5. Per the germline V gene, CDR1 is DFQATT and CDR2 is SNEGSKA (reference sequence). CDR3 size: 13 residues. The CDR3 protein is CSASFQGAYEQYF. CDR3 DNA sequence: TGCAGTGCTAGTTTTCAGGGGGCTTACGAGCAGTACTTC.